A single T cell receptor (beta chain) is shown here with its context. This clone came up a few times. No antigen is known for it. No much larger clone is present one base from it, and per-base qualities are unavailable. TCRbeta CDR3 regions were amplified from genomic DNA by means of the immunoSEQ Assay, a bias-controlled multiplex PCR. As for the authors' bioinformatics: Within the assay, amplification of reference gene primers was used to estimate how many nucleated cells each sample contained. To quantify the absolute abundance of each unique TCRbeta CDR3 rearrangement, sequence reads were collapsed and filtered. Productive Simpson clonality was computed per sample as the square root of Simpson's diversity index over productive rearrangements. Imported from immuneACCESS, the table was reduced by TCRdb to in-frame sequences with V and J called. These copies leave out some clones; in studies compared against another copy, an unresolved V gene accounts for under half, and the cause of the remainder is not known. V, J and clone size reflect that table, while D and trimming were determined from the DNA. In this sample the table shows over 90,000 clones, about four fifths of which occur a single time. The ten largest clonotypes hold over 9.5% of the sample.

These data come from a study of blood T cell repertoires in COVID-19 (dated by TCRdb to the early 2020s). About the study as a whole: Samples from collaborators originated in the United States, Italy and Spain and spanned both the acute and convalescent phases of COVID-19. The prospective study material was composed of cDNA or gDNA derived from T cells, B-cell-depleted T cells, or PBMCs. Deeply sampled blood TCRbeta repertoires from subjects exposed to, actively infected with, or recovered from COVID-19 were included in the dataset. A freely available public database, intended as a resource for researchers studying the immune response to SARS-CoV-2, is where the repertoires were released. Samples came from the ongoing ImmuneRACE study (first 160 participants) plus 1,254 subjects from 6 global collaborators. A de-identified subject ID, COVID-19 status, age in years and sex were almost always included in the sample metadata. HLA class I and class II types, where available, came from metadata supplied by the sample provider rather than from assay-based typing. Broad study findings and their caveats: The quantity of clinical and demographic metadata differed by source and by participant and was supplied without curation.

V is pared back by 3 bases and J by 0 bases, with 6 bases lying between the germline termini. From the cysteine up to the phenylalanine, the CDR3 has a length of 14 residues. Only CDR3 DNA remains: 42 bases, in frame from the first base. The germline V gene provides CDR1 SGDLS and CDR2 YYNGEE. Each collaborating institution followed its own protocols to collect whole blood in K2EDTA tubes. For TCRbeta analysis, collaborator samples were shipped as frozen whole blood, as isolated PBMCs, or as DNA extracted from either sample type. This sequence uses TRBV9 and TRBJ1-4; the D gene is not confidently resolved. The TCR was taken from a man between 35 and 55 years old with active or convalescent COVID-19. Sequenced: peripheral blood. The CDR3 protein sequence reads: CASSDGATNEKLFF. The DNA sequence is given as TGTGCCAGCAGCGACGGTGCAACTAATGAAAAACTGTTTTTT. The reference TRBV9 and TRBJ1-4 proteins fill in what lies around the CDR3, so the full variable domain reads DSGVTQTPKHLITATGQRVTLRCSPRSGDLSVYWYQQSLDQGLQFLIQYYNGEERAKGNILERFSAQQFPDLHSELNLSSLELGDSALYFCASSDGATNEKLFFGSGTQLSVL.